These 30 T cell receptor beta chains were sequenced from one sample in a study of blood T cell repertoires in COVID-19. Assay used: immunoSEQ multiplex PCR; TCRdb lists only in-frame clones, some missing. Among approximately 350,000 clones listed, approximately 88% were seen once. Sequencing was performed on peripheral blood. These receptors all stem from a man aged 35 to 55 with acute or convalescent COVID-19.

The J gene is TRBJ2-2, the V gene TRBV5-1; tentatively, D is TRBD1 (5 bases). CDR3 size: 17 residues. Trimming took 4 bases from V and 3 from J, leaving 19 bases between them. From germline, CDR1 is SGHRS and CDR2 YFSETQ. CDR3 coding DNA: TGCGCCAGCAGCCCACGGACAACCCTCCTGGACACCGGGGAGCTGTTTTTT. This translates into CASSPRTTLLDTGELFF.

V is TRBV5-4 and J is TRBJ1-6; D gene uncertain. Germline CDR1 reads SGHNT; CDR2 reads YYREEE (reference sequence). This CDR3 is built from 15 residues. V gave up 0 bases and J gave up 6 bases, with 10 bases separating them. This CDR3 reads CASSLDVLANSPLHF. The CDR3 nucleotides read TGTGCCAGCAGCTTGGATGTCCTGGCTAATTCACCCCTCCACTTT.

The rearrangement uses TRBV6-2 or TRBV6-3 and TRBJ1-5; tentatively, D is TRBD1 (5 bases). The CDR3 totals 15 residues. V gave up 3 bases and J gave up 1 base, with 10 bases separating them. Germline-derived CDR1 and CDR2 are MNHEY and SVGEGT. CDR3 protein: CASSYWGGSNQPQHF. The CDR3 bases are TGTGCCAGCAGTTATTGGGGGGGAAGCAATCAGCCCCAGCATTTT.

The CDR3 DNA reads TGTGCCAGCAGTTTGAACAGGGGTGCGAACACTGAAGCTTTCTTT. Its protein product is CASSLNRGANTEAFF. The J gene is TRBJ1-1, the V gene TRBV6-5; 7 positions agree with TRBD1. Per germline, CDR1 MNHEY and CDR2 SVGAGI. CDR3 length: 15 amino acids. The V and J ends lost 4 bases and 1 base, in that order; junction bases with no gene match: 6.

The chain couples TRBV27 to TRBJ2-2; D is unresolved. Germline CDR1 reads MNHEY; CDR2 reads SMNVEV (reference sequence). V gave up 3 bases and J gave up 4 bases, with 6 bases separating them. This CDR3 spans 13 amino acids. CDR3 sequence: CASSLGFTGELFF. Here the CDR3 DNA reads TGTGCCAGCAGTTTGGGCTTCACCGGGGAGCTGTTTTTT.

The V and J genes are TRBV2 and TRBJ1-4; D gene unclear. Germline CDR1 reads SNHLY; CDR2 reads FYNNEI. The CDR3 covers 13 residues. Trimming left V 3 bases short and J 8 bases short, with 10 bases between. The CDR3 sequence is CASSDSPLEKLFF. As DNA, the CDR3 is TGTGCCAGCAGTGATTCCCCCCTGGAAAAACTGTTTTTT.

The genes are TRBV4-1 and TRBJ2-1; 9 nucleotides match TRBD2. Germline V CDR1 and CDR2: MGHRA, YSYEKL. The CDR3 totals 19 residues. Trimming removed 1 base from V and 2 bases from J; junction bases left unmatched: 12. The chain's CDR3 is CASSQGGRAETFPYNEQFF. The CDR3 DNA is TGCGCCAGCAGCCAAGGCGGGAGGGCCGAGACATTTCCCTACAATGAGCAGTTCTTC.

The chain combines TRBV4-2 with TRBJ2-1, with D possibly being TRBD2 (6 bases). This CDR3 is 17 amino acids long. The V and J ends lost 2 bases and 3 bases respectively, with 17 bases between them. CDR1 and CDR2 (germline): LGHNA, YNFKEQ. CDR3: CASSQLLLSGHYNEQFF. The CDR3, as DNA: TGTGCCAGCAGCCAACTACTCCTCAGCGGGCACTACAATGAGCAGTTCTTC.

This clone has more than one count but fewer than ten. The J gene is TRBJ2-1, the V gene TRBV9, with 7 bases identical to TRBD2. The CDR3 totals 17 residues. Germline lookup yields CDR1 SGDLS and CDR2 YYNGEE. The J segment lost 3 bases and the V segment lost 4 bases, leaving 13 bases of the junction unmatched. CDR3 nucleotide sequence: TGTGCCAGCAGCCCTGACGGTTTTCGGGGGGTCTACAATGAGCAGTTCTTC. Translated, it gives CASSPDGFRGVYNEQFF.

This chain connects TRBV7-9 to TRBJ1-6; tentative D call: TRBD1 (5 bases). This CDR3 comprises 15 residues. Trimming cost V 1 base and J 10 bases, with 14 bases left between them. CDR1 is SEHNR and CDR2 is FQNEAQ in the germline V gene (reference sequence). The DNA for the CDR3 is TGTGCCAGCAGCTTAGAGGGGACCGGGAGGTCACCCCTCCACTTT. Translation gives CASSLEGTGRSPLHF. Combining the CDR3 with reference TRBV7-9 and TRBJ1-6 gives the whole variable domain DTGVSQNPRHKITKRGQNVTFRCDPISEHNRLYWYRQTLGQGPEFLTYFQNEAQLEKSRLLSDRFSAERPKGSFSTLEIQRTEQGDSAMYLCASSLEGTGRSPLHFGNGTRLTVT.

The chain recombines TRBV7-6 with TRBJ2-3, with 8 bases aligning to TRBD1. The germline V gene encodes CDR1 SGHVS and CDR2 FNYEAQ. V dropped 0 bases and J dropped 4; count of bases not matched to a gene: 3. The CDR3 loop spans 15 amino acids. The CDR3 here is CASSLADREADTQYF. The CDR3 region has the DNA TGTGCCAGCAGCTTAGCGGACAGGGAAGCAGATACGCAGTATTTT.

The gene calls are TRBV5-1 and TRBJ2-5, with 7 bases matching TRBD1. The CDR3 is made up of 14 amino acids. Looked up from germline, CDR1 is SGHRS and CDR2 is YFSETQ. With 0 bases clipped from V and 3 bases from J, the junction kept 2 bases outside the gene matches. This CDR3 is CASSLGGQEETQYF. In DNA, the CDR3 is TGCGCCAGCAGCTTGGGAGGACAGGAAGAGACCCAGTACTTC.

The CDR3: CASSSGTGKAFF. The CDR3 DNA sequence: TGTGCCAGCAGCTCGGGGACAGGGAAGGCTTTCTTT. The chain employs TRBV5-6 and TRBJ1-1; 9 bases are shared with TRBD1. The CDR3 spans 12 residues. Germline V lookup: CDR1 SGHDT, CDR2 YYEEEE. V gave up 3 bases and J gave up 11 bases; unmatched junction bases: 5.

The rearrangement uses TRBV11-3 and TRBJ1-3; D might be TRBD1 (6 bases). The length of the CDR3 is 15 residues. Germline V gene lookup returns CDR1 SGHNT and CDR2 YENEEA. Trimming took off 3 bases at V and 0 bases at J, with 9 bases between the two ends. The CDR3 loop reads CASSLDSNSGNTIYF. CDR3 nucleotides: TGTGCCAGCAGCTTGGACAGTAACTCTGGAAACACCATATATTTT.

This chain's CDR3 is CASSVLLKGNEQFF. The CDR3 region has the DNA TGTGCCAGTAGTGTACTATTGAAGGGGAATGAGCAGTTCTTC. The genes are TRBV19 and TRBJ2-1; D possibly corresponds to TRBD1 (5 bases). CDR1 LNHDA and CDR2 SQIVND come from the germline V gene (reference sequence). The CDR3 length is 14 residues. V lost 5 bases and J 7 bases, leaving 15 bases between the germline ends.

The rearrangement joins TRBV28 to TRBJ1-2; D remains unclear. With 1 base removed from V and 1 base from J, the gap between germline ends came to 10 bases. The CDR3 loop spans 15 amino acids. Per germline, CDR1 MDHEN and CDR2 SYDVKM. This CDR3 reads CASSLFYGDNYGYTF. The DNA for the CDR3 is TGTGCCAGCAGTTTATTCTACGGGGATAACTATGGCTACACCTTC.

The gene calls are TRBV7-3 and TRBJ2-2, with TRBD2 as a possible D gene (6 bases). V was trimmed by 5 bases and J by 6 bases, leaving 16 bases between them. The CDR3 is 15 amino acids. Germline V gene lookup returns CDR1 SGHTA and CDR2 FQGTGA. The CDR3 loop reads CASSTRDSEPGELFF. CDR3 bases: TGTGCCAGCAGCACCCGGGACTCCGAACCCGGGGAGCTGTTTTTT.

The chain combines TRBV7-3 with TRBJ2-1, with TRBD2 identical over 13 bases. V gave up 4 bases and J gave up 2 bases; unmatched junction bases: 14. This CDR3 is built from 20 residues. Germline CDR1 is SGHTA and CDR2 is FQGTGA. The DNA for the CDR3 is TGTGCCAGCAGCTCGCCAGGGACTAGCGGGAATGCTACTGCCTACAATGAGCAGTTCTTC. Translating it yields CASSSPGTSGNATAYNEQFF. The full variable domain, its missing parts supplied by reference TRBV7-3 and TRBJ2-1, is GAGVSQTPSNKVTEKGKYVELRCDPISGHTALYWYRQSLGQGPEFLIYFQGTGAADDSGLPNDRFFAVRPEGSVSTLKIQRTERGDSAVYLCASSSPGTSGNATAYNEQFFGPGTRLTVL.

The chain is built from TRBV29-1 and TRBJ2-7; 8 bases are a match to TRBD1. The junction had 5 bases not matched to a gene; V was cut back by 3 bases and J by 4 bases. The CDR3 contains 13 residues. The germline V gene encodes CDR1 SQVTM and CDR2 ANQGSEA. CDR3 coding DNA: TGCAGCGTTGACTCCCAGGGGGCATACGAGCAGTACTTC. It is translated as CSVDSQGAYEQYF.

The rearrangement uses TRBV4-2 and TRBJ1-5; 9 bases align to TRBD1. V lost 1 base and J lost 6; bases outside the gene matches: 22. Germline V CDR1 and CDR2: LGHNA, YNFKEQ. This CDR3 contains 21 residues. DNA for the CDR3: TGTGCCAGCAGCCAAGTAGCCGTGAAGCTCCCGGGACAGGGTACGGGTCAGCCCCAGCATTTT. Translating it yields CASSQVAVKLPGQGTGQPQHF.

To note about this clone: An end of the junction does not agree with germline; a read error may underlie this. The genes are TRBV10-3 and TRBJ2-5; TRBD2 matches at 7 bases. CDR1 is ENHRY, CDR2 SYGVKD, per germline. The CDR3 extends over 14 amino acids. The CDR3 here is CATSTGREGETQYF. CDR3 nucleotides: TGTGCCACCAGTACCGGCAGGGAGGGAGAGACCCAGTACTTC.

CDR3 sequence (DNA): TGTGCCAGCAGCCGACTGACTAGCGGGAGGGAAGAGACCCAGTACTTC. The encoded protein is CASSRLTSGREETQYF. The chain combines TRBV3-1 (or the pseudogene TRBV3-2) with TRBJ2-5; TRBD2 agrees at 14 bases. The ends lost 4 bases at V and 3 bases at J; junction bases unmatched: 4. CDR3 length: 16 residues. The germline CDR1 and CDR2 sequences are LGHDT and YNNKEL (reference sequence).

The chain is built from TRBV27 and TRBJ2-2; D remains ambiguous. There are 15 residues in the CDR3. Germline V gives CDR1 MNHEY, CDR2 SMNVEV (reference sequence). The V end was cut by 4 bases, the J end by 1 base, with 10 bases between. CDR3 loop: CASSSGDQNTGELFF. The CDR3 nucleotides read TGTGCCAGCAGTTCTGGAGACCAGAACACCGGGGAGCTGTTTTTT.

V and J are TRBV4-1 and TRBJ2-2; D is uncertain. V shed 2 bases and J shed 5 bases, with 6 bases lying between them. CDR1 is MGHRA and CDR2 is YSYEKL in the germline V gene. The CDR3 totals 13 residues. CDR3 nucleotide sequence: TGCGCCAGCAGCCAATTTTATACCGGGGAGCTGTTTTTT. Protein: CASSQFYTGELFF.

The chain couples TRBV19 to TRBJ2-7, with D tentatively TRBD2 (6 bases). The CDR3 is 14 amino acids. Germline CDR1 reads LNHDA; CDR2 reads SQIVND (reference sequence). The germline V and J ends were trimmed by 4 bases and 3 bases, with 13 bases remaining between them. The CDR3 sequence: CASSTGRELYEQYF. As DNA, the CDR3 is TGTGCCAGTAGTACCGGACGGGAGCTCTACGAGCAGTACTTC. Drawing the rest from reference TRBV19 and TRBJ2-7, the complete variable domain is DGGITQSPKYLFRKEGQNVTLSCEQNLNHDAMYWYRQDPGQGLRLIYYSQIVNDFQKGDIAEGYSVSREKKESFPLTVTSAQKNPTAFYLCASSTGRELYEQYFGPGTRLTVT.

The gene calls are TRBV11-1 and TRBJ2-1; 12 bases are shared with TRBD2. Germline CDR1 is SGHAT and CDR2 is FQDESV (reference sequence). J lost 2 bases, V lost 3 bases, and 2 bases had no gene match. The CDR3 length is 16 residues. CDR3 region: CASSFRLAGAYNEQFF. In DNA, the CDR3 is TGTGCCAGCAGCTTCAGACTAGCGGGAGCCTACAATGAGCAGTTCTTC.

The sample holds one count of this clone. The chain links TRBV19 to TRBJ1-1, with D unresolved. Trimming removed 7 bases at V and 4 bases at J, with 16 bases between. CDR1 is LNHDA and CDR2 is SQIVND in the germline V gene (reference sequence). The CDR3 has 14 amino acids. CDR3 DNA: TGTGCCAGTACGGTCTATACGGGAGGCACTGAAGCTTTCTTT. This sequence encodes CASTVYTGGTEAFF.

This clone has a count of ten or more. The genes are TRBV5-4 and TRBJ2-7; 8 bases line up with TRBD2. With 3 bases clipped from V and 5 bases from J, the junction kept 13 bases outside the gene matches. The germline V gene has CDR1 SGHNT and CDR2 YYREEE (reference sequence). The CDR3 totals 16 residues. The CDR3 coding sequence is TGTGCCAGCAGCTCCCTCCTGGCGGGAGGTATCAACGAGCAGTACTTC. It encodes CASSSLLAGGINEQYF. The full variable domain, its missing parts supplied by reference TRBV5-4 and TRBJ2-7, is ETGVTQSPTHLIKTRGQQVTLRCSSQSGHNTVSWYQQALGQGPQFIFQYYREEENGRGNFPPRFSGLQFPNYSSELNVNALELDDSALYLCASSSLLAGGINEQYFGPGTRLTVT.

This sequence joins TRBV10-2 and TRBJ1-5; no reliable D call. V shed 4 bases and J shed 0 bases, with 7 bases lying between them. CDR3 length equals 14 residues. CDR1 and CDR2 (germline): WSHSY, SAAADI. In DNA form, the CDR3 reads TGCGCCAGCAGTGCGGGGTATAGCAATCAGCCCCAGCATTTT. Translating gives CASSAGYSNQPQHF.

The gene calls are TRBV9 and TRBJ2-1, with 15 bases that match TRBD2. CDR1 is SGDLS, CDR2 YYNGEE, per germline. V shed 3 bases, J shed 7 bases, and the junction held 11 bases outside the gene matches. CDR3 length: 18 amino acids. In nucleotides, the CDR3 is TGTGCCAGCAGCGCCCAGGGACTAGCGGGAGGAGTGTGGAATGAGCAGTTCTTC. As protein: CASSAQGLAGGVWNEQFF.